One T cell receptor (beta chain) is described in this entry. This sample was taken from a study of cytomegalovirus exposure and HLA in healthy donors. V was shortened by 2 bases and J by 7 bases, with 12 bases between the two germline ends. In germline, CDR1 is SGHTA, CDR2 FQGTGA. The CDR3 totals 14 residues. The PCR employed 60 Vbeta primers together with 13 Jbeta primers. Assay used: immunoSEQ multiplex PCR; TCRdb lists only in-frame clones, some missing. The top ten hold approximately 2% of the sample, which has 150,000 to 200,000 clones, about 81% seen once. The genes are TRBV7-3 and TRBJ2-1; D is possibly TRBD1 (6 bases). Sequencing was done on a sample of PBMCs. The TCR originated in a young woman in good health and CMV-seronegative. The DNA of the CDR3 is TGTGCCAGCAGCTTAGGGCCTAGGGGGAATGAGCAGTTCTTC. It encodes CASSLGPRGNEQFF.